The entry below gives a single T cell receptor beta chain sequence along with its context. Its antigen is still unknown. The source of the sample is a study of T cell repertoires in cytomegalovirus infection. Study as a whole: A matching HLA type, together with CMV infection, was signaled by public TCR beta signatures.

Study-wide results and caveats: The ex vivo response was dominated by HLA-C-restricted CMV-specific TCR beta clonotypes. Based on cumulative public TCR beta family frequency, carriers of CMV plus the relevant HLA were identified.

The CDR3 runs to 16 residues. Trimming took 2 bases from V and 9 from J; bases not matched to a gene: 9. The germline V gene has CDR1 MNHEY and CDR2 SMNVEV (reference sequence). TCRdb recomputed calls from the reads with MiXCR, one row per CDR3 protein. The sample holds some 600,000 distinct CDR3 sequences; 20% to 25% are singletons and the top ten take around 7.6%. Material for sequencing was CD8+ T cells from PBMCs. The chain uses TRBV27 and TRBJ2-1; 11 positions match TRBD2. This receptor was identified in a human donor in good health (CMV status not recorded). Some clones in this sample may be carry-over from other donors' samples. CDR3 region: CASSLGELAGVGEQFF. The DNA of the CDR3 is TGTGCCAGCAGTTTAGGGGAACTAGCGGGGGTGGGTGAGCAGTTCTTC.